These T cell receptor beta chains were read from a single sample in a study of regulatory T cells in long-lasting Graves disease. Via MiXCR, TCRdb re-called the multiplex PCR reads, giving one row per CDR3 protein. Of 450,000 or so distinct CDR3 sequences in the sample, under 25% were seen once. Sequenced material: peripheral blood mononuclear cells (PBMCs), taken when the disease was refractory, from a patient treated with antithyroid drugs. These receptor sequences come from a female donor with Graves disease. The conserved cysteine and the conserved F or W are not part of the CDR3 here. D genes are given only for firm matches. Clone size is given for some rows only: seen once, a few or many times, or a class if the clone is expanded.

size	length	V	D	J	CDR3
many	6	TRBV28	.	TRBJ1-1	ASSLAF
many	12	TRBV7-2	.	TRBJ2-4	ASSLASREYIQY
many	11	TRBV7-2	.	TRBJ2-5	ASSLRPYETQY
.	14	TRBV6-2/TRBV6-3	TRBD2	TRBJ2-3	ASIFNLAESTDTQY
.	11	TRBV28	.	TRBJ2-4	ASSRGLLNIQY
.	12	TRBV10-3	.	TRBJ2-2	AISGGIGNGELF
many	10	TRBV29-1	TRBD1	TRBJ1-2	SVEQGQSGYT
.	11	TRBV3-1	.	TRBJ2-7	ASSSDAEHEQY
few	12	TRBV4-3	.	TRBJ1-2	ASSQELLGDGYT
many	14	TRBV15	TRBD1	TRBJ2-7	ATSMGRDSASYEQY